This T cell receptor (beta chain) was sequenced in a study of blood T cell repertoires in COVID-19. The method was immunoSEQ multiplex PCR; TCRdb's version includes in-frame clones alone and lacks a portion of them. Of fewer than 200,000 clones listed, over 80% are singletons. CDR3 length equals 14 residues. Germline CDR1 WSHSY, CDR2 SAAADI. After removal of 8 bases from V and 6 bases from J, the junction contained 12 bases not matched to a gene. The sequenced sample was peripheral blood. The chain is built from TRBV10-2 and TRBJ1-2; 7 positions match TRBD1. The receptor was isolated from a woman aged 45-60 years with acute or convalescent COVID-19. The CDR3 sequence is CASSRGLSYNGYTF. The CDR3 DNA sequence: TGCGCCAGCTCTAGGGGGCTAAGCTATAATGGCTACACCTTC.